This T cell receptor beta chain emerged from a study of shared clonotypes between healthy human individuals. Overall study: The composition of the donors was a couple of women and a few men aged 18 to 49.

Concerning this clone: Its specificity is unknown. The sample holds other DNA sequences that translate to the same CDR3.

Regarding the study as a whole: Sharing across a few donors was seen in around 5% of naive CD4 clonotypes.

Assay: immunoSEQ multiplex PCR; the TCRdb copy retains only in-frame clones and omits some. Found here are roughly 1.4 million clones, approximately 98.5% of them singletons; the top ten hold approximately 0.38%. The CDR3 is 16 residues long. V lost 4 bases and J lost 0, with 14 bases in between. CDR1 and CDR2 from the germline V gene are SGHNT and YENEEA. The V call is TRBV11-3, the J call TRBJ2-3; TRBD2 might be the D (6 bases). Material for sequencing was naive CD4+ T cells sorted from blood. Indicated subset: CD45RA+ positively selected. The receptor's source is a man aged 30-40 years in good health. The CDR3 spells CASSSGGMGSTDTQYF. The CDR3 DNA reads TGTGCCAGCAGCTCTGGAGGGATGGGGAGCACAGATACGCAGTATTTT.